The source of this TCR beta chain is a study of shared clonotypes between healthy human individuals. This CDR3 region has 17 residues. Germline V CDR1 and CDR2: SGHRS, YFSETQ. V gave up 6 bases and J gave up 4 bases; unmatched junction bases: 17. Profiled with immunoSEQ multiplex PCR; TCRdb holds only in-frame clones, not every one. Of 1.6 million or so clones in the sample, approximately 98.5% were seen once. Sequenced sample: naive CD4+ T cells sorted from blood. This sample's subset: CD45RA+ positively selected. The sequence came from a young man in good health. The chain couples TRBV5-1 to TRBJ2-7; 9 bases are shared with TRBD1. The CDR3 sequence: CASTRGGGAGQGYEQYF. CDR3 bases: TGCGCCAGCACCCGCGGAGGGGGGGCTGGACAGGGGTACGAGCAGTACTTC.